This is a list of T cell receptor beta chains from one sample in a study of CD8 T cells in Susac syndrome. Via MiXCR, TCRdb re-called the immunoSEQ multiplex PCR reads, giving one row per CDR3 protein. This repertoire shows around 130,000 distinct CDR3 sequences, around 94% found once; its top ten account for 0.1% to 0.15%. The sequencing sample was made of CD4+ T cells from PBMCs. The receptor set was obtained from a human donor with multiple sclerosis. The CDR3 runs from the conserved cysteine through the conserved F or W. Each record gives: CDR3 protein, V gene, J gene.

CDR3 protein: CASSSGTVNTGELFF
V gene: TRBV19
J gene: TRBJ2-2

CDR3 protein: CASSPGRKGTEAFF
V gene: TRBV3-1
J gene: TRBJ1-1

CDR3 protein: CASSGRQARQPQHF
V gene: TRBV2
J gene: TRBJ1-5

CDR3 protein: CASSLQGNQPQHF
V gene: TRBV7-9
J gene: TRBJ1-5

CDR3 protein: CASSPRQGNQPQHF
V gene: TRBV18
J gene: TRBJ1-5

CDR3 protein: CASSLARAGTEAFF
V gene: TRBV5-1
J gene: TRBJ1-1

CDR3 protein: CASSLSSGSTDTQYF
V gene: TRBV7-6
J gene: TRBJ2-3

CDR3 protein: CASSIGRRVNTEAFF
V gene: TRBV19
J gene: TRBJ1-1

CDR3 protein: CASSLAGAFSYNEQFF
V gene: TRBV12-3/TRBV12-4
J gene: TRBJ2-1

CDR3 protein: CATSKEDEQFF
V gene: TRBV24-1
J gene: TRBJ2-1

CDR3 protein: CASKGIRHYGYTF
V gene: TRBV5-1
J gene: TRBJ1-2

CDR3 protein: CASSLAHLGQGNSPLHF
V gene: TRBV7-2
J gene: TRBJ1-6

CDR3 protein: CATSTWTGGSQPQHF
V gene: TRBV15
J gene: TRBJ1-5

CDR3 protein: CASSPRPGLAYEQYF
V gene: TRBV9
J gene: TRBJ2-7

CDR3 protein: CASSRYDRGGQPQHF
V gene: TRBV7-6
J gene: TRBJ1-5

CDR3 protein: CASSWDRSEKLFF
V gene: TRBV5-1
J gene: TRBJ1-4

CDR3 protein: CASSSKAGVDAEAKNIQYF
V gene: TRBV7-9
J gene: TRBJ2-4

CDR3 protein: CASKTDRGQYF
V gene: TRBV28
J gene: TRBJ2-7

CDR3 protein: CATSRGSLAGGGTGELFF
V gene: TRBV15
J gene: TRBJ2-2

CDR3 protein: CSGRDSTEAFF
V gene: TRBV29-1
J gene: TRBJ1-1

CDR3 protein: CASRQSGSGKETQYF
V gene: TRBV7-8
J gene: TRBJ2-5

CDR3 protein: CASQSGLGTEAFF
V gene: TRBV11-2
J gene: TRBJ1-1

CDR3 protein: CASSQGQDKDEGYTF
V gene: TRBV4-2
J gene: TRBJ1-2

CDR3 protein: CASSLDRLANEQFF
V gene: TRBV7-2
J gene: TRBJ2-1

CDR3 protein: CASSATQVGETQYF
V gene: TRBV9
J gene: TRBJ2-5

CDR3 protein: CATSRQAGETQYF
V gene: TRBV24-1
J gene: TRBJ2-5

CDR3 protein: CASSDTGAKNIQYF
V gene: TRBV6-1
J gene: TRBJ2-4

CDR3 protein: CASSLYIRFNEQFF
V gene: TRBV5-4
J gene: TRBJ2-1

CDR3 protein: CASSRGTGDTQYF
V gene: TRBV5-1
J gene: TRBJ2-3

CDR3 protein: CASSLAGIKNYGYTF
V gene: TRBV27
J gene: TRBJ1-2

CDR3 protein: CSARAGAGANVLTF
V gene: TRBV20-1
J gene: TRBJ2-6

CDR3 protein: CASSLRDRETGELFF
V gene: TRBV5-7
J gene: TRBJ2-2